This TCR beta chain was retrieved from a study of blood T cell repertoires in COVID-19. TCRdb keeps only in-frame clones here, not all; method: immunoSEQ multiplex PCR. This table has more than 85,000 clones, about 86% appearing once. CDR1 and CDR2 from the germline V gene are MNHEY and SMNVEV (reference sequence). V dropped 5 bases and J dropped 2; count of bases not matched to a gene: 8. This CDR3 has 16 amino acids. The TCR comes from an elderly man with acute or convalescent COVID-19. The source material was peripheral blood. This sequence joins TRBV27 and TRBJ2-1; 8 bases line up with TRBD1. The chain's CDR3 is CASSAPGGLAYNEQFF. DNA of the CDR3: TGTGCCAGCAGTGCCCCAGGGGGCCTTGCCTACAATGAGCAGTTCTTC.